This T cell receptor (beta chain) was sequenced for a study of cytomegalovirus exposure and HLA in healthy donors. General study findings and limits: Later analysis placed DRB1 highest and HLA-C lowest in TCR association rates, which differed by HLA locus.

Worth noting for this clone: Antigen specificity is unknown.

The PCR contained 60 Vbeta and 13 Jbeta primers. The repertoire was sequenced with immunoSEQ multiplex PCR; TCRdb's copy has only in-frame clones and lacks some. This table holds around 150,000 clones, roughly 65% found once. CDR3 length equals 15 residues. CDR1 is SGHRS, CDR2 YFSETQ, per germline. J was trimmed by 3 bases and V by 3 bases; bases with no gene match: 6. V is TRBV5-1 and J is TRBJ2-7, with 10 bases fitting TRBD2. The origin of this receptor is a man between 60 and 75 years old in good health and CMV-seronegative. Sequencing input: PBMCs. In DNA, the CDR3 is TGCGCCAGCAGCTCCTCCGGGACTAGCGACTACGAGCAGTACTTC. This gives the protein CASSSSGTSDYEQYF.